This T cell receptor (beta chain) came from a study of T cells in Graves' hyperthyroidism and ophthalmopathy. TCR beta CDR3 sequences were amplified from RNA transcripts. TCR CDR3 regions were first amplified by RT-PCR with HTBI primers. TCRdb passed the multiplex PCR reads through MiXCR, listing each CDR3 protein once. The repertoire includes hundreds of thousands of distinct CDR3 sequences, about a sixth of them detected once, and less than 3.5% sits in the top ten. V was pared by 1 base and J by 6 bases, with 12 bases between. This CDR3 spans 14 amino acids. Germline-derived CDR1 and CDR2 are SGHTA and FQGNSA. In its sample, this clonotype was seen many times.

The chain uses TRBV7-2 and TRBJ1-1; tentative D call: TRBD1 (6 bases). Source material: blood. This clonotype was sampled from a woman in her thirties or forties with Graves' ophthalmopathy. DNA for the CDR3: TGTGCCAGCAGCTTAGTAGGCCAGGGGTCTGAAGCTTTCTTT. Translating gives CASSLVGQGSEAFF.